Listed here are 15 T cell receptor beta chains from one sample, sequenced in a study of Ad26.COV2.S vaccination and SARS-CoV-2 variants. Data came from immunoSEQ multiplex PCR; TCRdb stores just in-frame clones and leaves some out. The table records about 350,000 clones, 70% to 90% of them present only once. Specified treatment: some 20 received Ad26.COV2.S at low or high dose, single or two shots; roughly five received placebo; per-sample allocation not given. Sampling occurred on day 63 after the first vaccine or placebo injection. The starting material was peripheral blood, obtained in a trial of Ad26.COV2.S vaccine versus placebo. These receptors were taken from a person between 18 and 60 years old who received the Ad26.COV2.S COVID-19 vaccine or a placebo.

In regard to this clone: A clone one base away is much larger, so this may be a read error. CDR3 in DNA: TGTGCCAGCAGCTTAAACAGCAATCAGCCCCAGCATTTT. Translated, it gives CASSLNSNQPQHF. The chain uses TRBV7-8 and TRBJ1-5; D is ambiguous. The CDR3 runs 13 residues. Germline lookup yields CDR1 SGHVS and CDR2 FQNEAQ. The ends were cut back, 2 bases at V and 1 base at J, with 3 bases in the middle.

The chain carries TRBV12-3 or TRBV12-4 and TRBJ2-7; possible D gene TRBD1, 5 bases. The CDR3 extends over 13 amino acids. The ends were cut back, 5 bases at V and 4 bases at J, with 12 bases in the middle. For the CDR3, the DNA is TGTGCCAGCAGTCCCTCAGGGTTATACGAGCAGTACTTC. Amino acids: CASSPSGLYEQYF.

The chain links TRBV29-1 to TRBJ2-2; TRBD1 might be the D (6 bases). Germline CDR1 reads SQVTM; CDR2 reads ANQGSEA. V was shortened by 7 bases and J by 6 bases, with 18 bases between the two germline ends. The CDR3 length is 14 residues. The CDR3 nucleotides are TGCAGCGCCGTCCTTAGCGAGGGGGCCGGGGAGCTGTTTTTT. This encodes CSAVLSEGAGELFF.

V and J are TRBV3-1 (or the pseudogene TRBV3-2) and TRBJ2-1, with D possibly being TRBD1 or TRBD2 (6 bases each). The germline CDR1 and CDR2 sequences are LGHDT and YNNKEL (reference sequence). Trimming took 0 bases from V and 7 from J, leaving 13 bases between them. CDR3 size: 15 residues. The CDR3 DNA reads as TGTGCCAGCAGCCAAGATTTGAGAGGGGGGAATGAGCAGTTCTTC. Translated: CASSQDLRGGNEQFF.

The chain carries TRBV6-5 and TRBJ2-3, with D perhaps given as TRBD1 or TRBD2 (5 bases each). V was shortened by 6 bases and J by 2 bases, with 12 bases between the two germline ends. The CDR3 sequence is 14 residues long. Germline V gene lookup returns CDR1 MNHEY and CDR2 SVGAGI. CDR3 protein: CASSRDPNTDTQYF. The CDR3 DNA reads TGTGCCAGCAGCAGGGACCCAAACACAGATACGCAGTATTTT.

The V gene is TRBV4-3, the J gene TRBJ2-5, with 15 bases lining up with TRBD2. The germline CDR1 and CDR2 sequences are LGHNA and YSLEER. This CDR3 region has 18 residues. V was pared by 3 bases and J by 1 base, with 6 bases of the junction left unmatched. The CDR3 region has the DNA TGCGCCAGCAGCCAGAGGGGACTAGCGGGGGGAGGCCAAGAGACCCAGTACTTC. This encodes CASSQRGLAGGGQETQYF.

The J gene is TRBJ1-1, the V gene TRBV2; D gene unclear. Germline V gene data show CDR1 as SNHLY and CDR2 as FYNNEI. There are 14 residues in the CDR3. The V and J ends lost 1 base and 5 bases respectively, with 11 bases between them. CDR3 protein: CASSEGGGRTEAFF. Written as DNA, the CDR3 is TGTGCCAGCAGTGAAGGTGGAGGGAGGACTGAAGCTTTCTTT. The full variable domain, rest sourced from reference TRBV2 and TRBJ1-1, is EPEVTQTPSHQVTQMGQEVILRCVPISNHLYFYWYRQILGQKVEFLVSFYNNEISEKSEIFDDQFSVERPDGSNFTLKIRSTKLEDSAMYFCASSEGGGRTEAFFGQGTRLTVV.

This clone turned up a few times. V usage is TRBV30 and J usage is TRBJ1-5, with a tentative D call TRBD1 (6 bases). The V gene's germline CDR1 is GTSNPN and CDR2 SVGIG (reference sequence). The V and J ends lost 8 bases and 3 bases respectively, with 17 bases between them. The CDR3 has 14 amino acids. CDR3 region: CAQGGQGYNQPQHF. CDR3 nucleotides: TGTGCCCAAGGGGGGCAGGGGTACAATCAGCCCCAGCATTTT.

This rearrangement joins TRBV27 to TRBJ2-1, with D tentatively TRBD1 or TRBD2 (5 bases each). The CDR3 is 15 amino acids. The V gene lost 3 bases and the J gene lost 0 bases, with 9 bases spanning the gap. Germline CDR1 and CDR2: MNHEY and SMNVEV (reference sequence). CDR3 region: CASSFEGSSYNEQFF. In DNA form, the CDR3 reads TGTGCCAGCAGTTTTGAGGGGAGCTCCTACAATGAGCAGTTCTTC.

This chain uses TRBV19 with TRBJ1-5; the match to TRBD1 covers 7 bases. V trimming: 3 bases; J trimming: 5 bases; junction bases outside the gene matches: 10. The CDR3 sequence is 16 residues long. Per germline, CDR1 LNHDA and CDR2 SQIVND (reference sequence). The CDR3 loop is CASSMGRTGGYQPQHF. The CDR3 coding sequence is TGTGCCAGTAGTATGGGGCGGACAGGCGGCTATCAGCCCCAGCATTTT.

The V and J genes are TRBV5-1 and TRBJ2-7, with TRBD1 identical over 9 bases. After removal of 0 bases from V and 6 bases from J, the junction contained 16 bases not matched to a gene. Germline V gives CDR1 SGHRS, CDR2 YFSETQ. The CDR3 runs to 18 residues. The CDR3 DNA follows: TGCGCCAGCAGCTTGGACGTCCCGGGACAGGGTTTTATAGGCGAGCAGTACTTC. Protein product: CASSLDVPGQGFIGEQYF. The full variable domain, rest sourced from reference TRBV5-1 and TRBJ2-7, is KAGVTQTPRYLIKTRGQQVTLSCSPISGHRSVSWYQQTPGQGLQFLFEYFSETQRNKGNFPGRFSGRQFSNSRSEMNVSTLELGDSALYLCASSLDVPGQGFIGEQYFGPGTRLTVT.

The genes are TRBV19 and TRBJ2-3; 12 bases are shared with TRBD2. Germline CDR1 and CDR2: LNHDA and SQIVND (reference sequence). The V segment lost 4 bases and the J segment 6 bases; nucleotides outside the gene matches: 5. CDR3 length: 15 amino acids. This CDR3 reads CASSTASGRADTQYF. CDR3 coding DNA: TGTGCCAGTAGTACGGCTAGCGGGAGGGCTGATACGCAGTATTTT.

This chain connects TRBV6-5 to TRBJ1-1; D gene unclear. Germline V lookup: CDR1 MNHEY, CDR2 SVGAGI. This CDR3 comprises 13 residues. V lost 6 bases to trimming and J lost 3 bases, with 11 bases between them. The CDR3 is CASSRNRDTEAFF. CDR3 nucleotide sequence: TGTGCCAGCAGCCGAAATAGGGACACTGAAGCTTTCTTT.

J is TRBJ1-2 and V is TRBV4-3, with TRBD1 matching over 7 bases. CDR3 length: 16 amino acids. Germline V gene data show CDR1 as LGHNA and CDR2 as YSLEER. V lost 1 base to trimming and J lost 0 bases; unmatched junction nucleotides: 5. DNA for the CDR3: TGCGCCAGCAGCCAAGCGACGGACAGGTCTAACTATGGCTACACCTTC. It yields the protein CASSQATDRSNYGYTF.

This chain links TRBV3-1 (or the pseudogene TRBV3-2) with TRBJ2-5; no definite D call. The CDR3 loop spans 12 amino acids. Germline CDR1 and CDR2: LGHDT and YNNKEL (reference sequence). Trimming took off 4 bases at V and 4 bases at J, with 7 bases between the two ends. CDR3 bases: TGTGCCAGCAGCCTCTGGGGAGAGACCCAGTACTTC. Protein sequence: CASSLWGETQYF.